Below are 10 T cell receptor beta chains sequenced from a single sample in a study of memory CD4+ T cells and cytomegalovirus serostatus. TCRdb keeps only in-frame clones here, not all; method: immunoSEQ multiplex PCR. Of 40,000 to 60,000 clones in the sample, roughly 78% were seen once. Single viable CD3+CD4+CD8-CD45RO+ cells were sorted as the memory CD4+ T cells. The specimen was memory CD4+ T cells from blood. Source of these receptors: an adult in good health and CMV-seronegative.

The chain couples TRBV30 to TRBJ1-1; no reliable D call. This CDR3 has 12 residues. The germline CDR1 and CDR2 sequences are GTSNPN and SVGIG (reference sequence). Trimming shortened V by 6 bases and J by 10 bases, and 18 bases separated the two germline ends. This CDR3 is CACHRGPESAFF. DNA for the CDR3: TGTGCCTGCCACCGAGGGCCAGAATCAGCTTTCTTT. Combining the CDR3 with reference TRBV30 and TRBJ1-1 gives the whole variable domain SQTIHQWPATLVQPVGSPLSLECTVEGTSNPNLYWYRQAAGRGLQLLFYSVGIGQISSEVPQNLSASRPQDRQFILSSKKLLLSDSGFYLCACHRGPESAFFGQGTRLTVV.

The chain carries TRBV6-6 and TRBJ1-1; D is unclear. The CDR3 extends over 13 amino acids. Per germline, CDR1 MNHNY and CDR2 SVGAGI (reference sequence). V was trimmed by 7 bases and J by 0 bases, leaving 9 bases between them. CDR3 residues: CASNPVMNTEAFF. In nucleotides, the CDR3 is TGTGCCAGCAATCCAGTCATGAACACTGAAGCTTTCTTT.

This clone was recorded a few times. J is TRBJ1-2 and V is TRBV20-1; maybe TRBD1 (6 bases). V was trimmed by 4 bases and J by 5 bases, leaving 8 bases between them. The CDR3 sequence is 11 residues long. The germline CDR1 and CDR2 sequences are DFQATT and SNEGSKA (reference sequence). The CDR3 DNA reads TGCAGTGCTACACAGGGTTATGGCTACACCTTC. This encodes CSATQGYGYTF.

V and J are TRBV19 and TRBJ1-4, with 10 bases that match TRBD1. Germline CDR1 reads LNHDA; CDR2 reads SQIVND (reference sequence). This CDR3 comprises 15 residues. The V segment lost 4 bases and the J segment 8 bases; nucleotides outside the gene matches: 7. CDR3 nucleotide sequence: TGTGCCAGTAGTACTAGACAGGGGGCCGAAGAAAAACTGTTTTTT. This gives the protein CASSTRQGAEEKLFF. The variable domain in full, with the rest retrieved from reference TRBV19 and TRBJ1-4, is DGGITQSPKYLFRKEGQNVTLSCEQNLNHDAMYWYRQDPGQGLRLIYYSQIVNDFQKGDIAEGYSVSREKKESFPLTVTSAQKNPTAFYLCASSTRQGAEEKLFFGSGTQLSVL.

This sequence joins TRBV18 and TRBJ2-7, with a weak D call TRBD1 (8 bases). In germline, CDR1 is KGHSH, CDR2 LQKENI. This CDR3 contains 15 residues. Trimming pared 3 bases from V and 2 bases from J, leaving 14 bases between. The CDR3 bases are TGTGCCAGCTCACCGGGGGGGACAGGTACCTACGAGCAGTACTTC. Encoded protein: CASSPGGTGTYEQYF.

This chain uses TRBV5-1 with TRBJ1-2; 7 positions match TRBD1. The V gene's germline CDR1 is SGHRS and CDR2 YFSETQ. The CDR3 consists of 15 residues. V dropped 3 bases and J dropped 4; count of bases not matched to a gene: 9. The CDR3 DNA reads TGCGCCAGCAGCTGGGTAGGGGGCAGCGGCTATGGCTACACCTTC. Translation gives CASSWVGGSGYGYTF.

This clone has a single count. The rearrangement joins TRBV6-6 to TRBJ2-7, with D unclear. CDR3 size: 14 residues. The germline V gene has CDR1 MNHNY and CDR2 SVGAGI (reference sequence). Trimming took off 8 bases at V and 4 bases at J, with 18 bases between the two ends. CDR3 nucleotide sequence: TGTGCCAGCGGATCCATCGAGGCATGGTACGAGCAGTACTTC. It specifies CASGSIEAWYEQYF.

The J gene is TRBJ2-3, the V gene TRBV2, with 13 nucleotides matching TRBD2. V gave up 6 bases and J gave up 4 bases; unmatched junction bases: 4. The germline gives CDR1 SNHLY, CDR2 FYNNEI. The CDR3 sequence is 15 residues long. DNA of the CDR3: TGTGCCAGCAGACTAGCGGGAGGGAGGGCAGATACGCAGTATTTT. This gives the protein CASRLAGGRADTQYF.

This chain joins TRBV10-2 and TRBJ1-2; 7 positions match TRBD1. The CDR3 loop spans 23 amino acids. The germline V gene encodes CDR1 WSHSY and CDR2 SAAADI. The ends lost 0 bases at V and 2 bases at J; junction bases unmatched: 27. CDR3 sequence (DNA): TGCGCCAGCAGTGAGTCGCGGACAGGCTCGTCTCCTACTTCCCGGGATCCAAACTATGGCTACACCTTC. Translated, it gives CASSESRTGSSPTSRDPNYGYTF.

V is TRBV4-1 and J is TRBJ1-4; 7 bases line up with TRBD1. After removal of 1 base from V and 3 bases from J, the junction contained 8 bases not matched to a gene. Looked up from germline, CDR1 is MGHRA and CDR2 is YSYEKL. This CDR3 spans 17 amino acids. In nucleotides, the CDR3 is TGCGCCAGCAGCCAAGGATGGGGGCAGGGGGCTAATGAAAAACTGTTTTTT. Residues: CASSQGWGQGANEKLFF.